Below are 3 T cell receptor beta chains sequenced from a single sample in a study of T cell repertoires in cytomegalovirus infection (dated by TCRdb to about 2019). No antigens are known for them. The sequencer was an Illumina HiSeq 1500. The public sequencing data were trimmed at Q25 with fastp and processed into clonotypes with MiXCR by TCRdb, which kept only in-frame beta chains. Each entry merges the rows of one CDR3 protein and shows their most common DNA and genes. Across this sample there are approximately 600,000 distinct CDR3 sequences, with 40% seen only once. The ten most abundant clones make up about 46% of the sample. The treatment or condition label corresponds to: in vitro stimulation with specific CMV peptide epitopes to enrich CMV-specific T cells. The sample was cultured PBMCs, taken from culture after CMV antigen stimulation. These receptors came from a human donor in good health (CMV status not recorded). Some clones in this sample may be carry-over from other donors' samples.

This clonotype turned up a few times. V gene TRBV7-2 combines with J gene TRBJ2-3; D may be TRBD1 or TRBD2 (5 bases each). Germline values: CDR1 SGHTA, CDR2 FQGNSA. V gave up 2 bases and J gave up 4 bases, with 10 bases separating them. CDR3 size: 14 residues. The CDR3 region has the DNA TGTGCCAGCAGCTTATTCGGGGCGGCAGATACGCAGTATTTT. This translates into CASSLFGAADTQYF.

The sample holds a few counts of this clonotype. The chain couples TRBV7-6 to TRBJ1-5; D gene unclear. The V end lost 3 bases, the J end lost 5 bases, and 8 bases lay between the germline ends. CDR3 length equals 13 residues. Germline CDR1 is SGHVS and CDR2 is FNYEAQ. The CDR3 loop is CASSLYSDQPQHF. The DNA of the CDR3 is TGTGCCAGCAGCTTGTACTCCGATCAGCCCCAGCATTTT.

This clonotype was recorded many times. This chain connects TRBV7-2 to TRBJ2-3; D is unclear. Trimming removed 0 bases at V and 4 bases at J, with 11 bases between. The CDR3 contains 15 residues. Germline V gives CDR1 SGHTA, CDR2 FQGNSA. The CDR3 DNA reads TGTGCCAGCAGCTTAGCGGATACCTTTTCAGATACGCAGTATTTT. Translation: CASSLADTFSDTQYF.